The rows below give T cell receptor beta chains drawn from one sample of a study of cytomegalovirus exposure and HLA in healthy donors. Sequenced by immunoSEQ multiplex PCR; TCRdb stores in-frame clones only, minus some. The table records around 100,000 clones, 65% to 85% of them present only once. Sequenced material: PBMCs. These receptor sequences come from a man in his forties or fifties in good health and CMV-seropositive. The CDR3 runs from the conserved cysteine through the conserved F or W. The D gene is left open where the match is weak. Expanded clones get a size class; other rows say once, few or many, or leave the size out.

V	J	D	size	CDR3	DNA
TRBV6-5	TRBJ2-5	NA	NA	CASSYEQGQETQYF	TGTGCCAGCAGTTACGAACAGGGACAAGAGACCCAGTACTTC
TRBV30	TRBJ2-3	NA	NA	CAWRKGMGSTDTQYF	TGTGCCTGGAGGAAGGGGATGGGCTCCACAGATACGCAGTATTTT
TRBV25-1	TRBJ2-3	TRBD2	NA	CASTGLGGTDTQYF	TGTGCCAGCACAGGACTAGGCGGCACAGATACGCAGTATTTT
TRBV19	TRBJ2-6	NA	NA	CASRLGGAGANVLTF	TGTGCCAGTAGATTAGGGGGTGCTGGGGCCAACGTCCTGACTTTC
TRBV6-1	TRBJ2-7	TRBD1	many	CASSPQGIYEQYF	TGTGCCAGCTCCCCACAGGGGATCTACGAGCAGTACTTC
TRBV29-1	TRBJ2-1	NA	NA	CSVLYLNEQFF	TGCAGCGTTCTGTACTTGAATGAGCAGTTCTTC
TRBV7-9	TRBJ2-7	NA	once	CASSLHQGRVDEQYF	TGTGCCAGCAGCTTACATCAGGGGCGCGTCGACGAGCAGTACTTC
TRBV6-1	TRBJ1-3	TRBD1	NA	CAILQGAGGNTIYF	TGTGCCATACTACAGGGGGCTGGTGGAAACACCATATATTTT
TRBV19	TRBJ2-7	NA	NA	CASSIGRPGQPTYEQYF	TGTGCCAGTAGTATAGGTCGACCGGGACAACCTACCTACGAGCAGTACTTC
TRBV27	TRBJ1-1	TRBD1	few	CASSSQGGSGAFF	TGTGCCAGCAGTTCGCAGGGGGGCTCTGGGGCTTTCTTT
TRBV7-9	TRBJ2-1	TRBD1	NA	CASTWTGAYNEQFF	TGTGCCAGCACCTGGACAGGGGCCTACAATGAGCAGTTCTTC
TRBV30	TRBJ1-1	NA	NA	CAWDGAGSGTEAFF	TGTGCCTGGGATGGGGCGGGGTCGGGCACTGAAGCTTTCTTT
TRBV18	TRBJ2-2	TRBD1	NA	CASSPRTGNTGELFF	TGTGCCAGCTCACCACGGACAGGGAACACCGGGGAGCTGTTTTTT
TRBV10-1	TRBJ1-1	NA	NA	CASSASRVTEAFF	TGCGCCAGCAGTGCTTCCAGGGTCACTGAAGCTTTCTTT
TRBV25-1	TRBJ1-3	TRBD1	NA	CASSALDRNFSGSTIYF	TGTGCCAGCAGTGCCTTGGACAGGAATTTCTCTGGAAGCACCATATATTTT
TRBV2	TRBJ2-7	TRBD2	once	CASSAEYPRSGGSGFMVGKQYF	TGTGCCAGCAGCGCCGAGTACCCGCGTTCGGGGGGATCAGGGTTCATGGTTGGCAAGCAGTACTTC
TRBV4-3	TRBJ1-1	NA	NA	CASSRAIDTEAFF	TGCGCCAGCAGCCGGGCCATTGACACTGAAGCTTTCTTT